These 32 T cell receptor beta chains share one sample of origin, sequenced in a study of vaccination and CD4 T cells after COVID-19. Sequencing of the DNA from cultured CD4+ T cells was carried out with the Oncomine TCR Beta short-read assay. Using its own MiXCR run on the PCR reads, TCRdb lists one record per CDR3 protein. The sample carries about 15,000 distinct CDR3 sequences, over 50% recorded once. Antigens for these TCRs are unknown. Regarding treatment: 10-day PBMC culture with coronavirus spike peptide pools or control peptides (ViraFEST assay). Sequencing was performed on CD4+ T cells from blood, cultured in vitro. The origin of the receptors is a human donor who had recovered from COVID-19.

The V and J genes are TRBV7-9 and TRBJ2-7; 13 bases are a match to TRBD2. This CDR3 region has 15 residues. V lost 3 bases to trimming and J lost 5 bases; unmatched junction nucleotides: 4. Germline V CDR1 and CDR2: SEHNR, FQNEAQ (reference sequence). The CDR3 here is CASSFGLAGADEQYF. In DNA, the CDR3 is TGTGCCAGCAGCTTTGGACTAGCGGGAGCTGACGAGCAGTACTTC.

In its sample, this clonotype is large. The rearrangement uses TRBV30 and TRBJ2-7; tentatively, D is TRBD2 (5 bases). Germline assignment: CDR1 GTSNPN and CDR2 SVGIG (reference sequence). This CDR3 has 14 amino acids. Trimming took 3 bases from V and 2 from J, leaving 14 bases between them. The CDR3 here is CAWSPDGKAYEQYF. The CDR3 region has the DNA TGTGCCTGGAGCCCCGACGGGAAAGCCTACGAGCAGTACTTC. The variable domain in full, with the rest retrieved from reference TRBV30 and TRBJ2-7, is SQTIHQWPATLVQPVGSPLSLECTVEGTSNPNLYWYRQAAGRGLQLLFYSVGIGQISSEVPQNLSASRPQDRQFILSSKKLLLSDSGFYLCAWSPDGKAYEQYFGPGTRLTVT.

The chain recombines TRBV2 with TRBJ1-5, with unresolved D. Germline V gives CDR1 SNHLY, CDR2 FYNNEI. This CDR3 spans 16 amino acids. V was trimmed by 2 bases and J by 7 bases, leaving 18 bases between them. Here the CDR3 reads CASSERLPGKSQPQHF. CDR3 sequence (DNA): TGTGCCAGCAGTGAAAGGCTGCCAGGCAAGTCCCAGCCCCAGCATTTT.

This clonotype has a handful of counts. The V and J genes are TRBV24-1 and TRBJ1-2; no clear D. The CDR3 extends over 13 amino acids. Germline CDR1 and CDR2: KGHDR and SFDVKD. With 4 bases removed from V and 5 bases from J, the gap between germline ends came to 10 bases. CDR3 bases: TGTGCCACCAGTGACCCGGGGTATTATGGCTACACCTTC. It specifies CATSDPGYYGYTF.

The chain's CDR3 is CASSPSRRDLPKLFF. The CDR3 coding sequence is TGCGCCAGCAGCCCCTCCCGAAGGGACTTACCAAAACTGTTTTTT. V and J are TRBV4-1 and TRBJ1-4, with D possibly matching TRBD1 (5 bases). Germline V gene data show CDR1 as MGHRA and CDR2 as YSYEKL. V was cut by 4 bases and J by 10 bases, with 19 bases left in between. This CDR3 region has 15 residues.

The chain links TRBV2 to TRBJ2-3; D gene unclear. CDR1 and CDR2 (germline): SNHLY, FYNNEI. V was trimmed by 3 bases and J by 5 bases, leaving 3 bases between them. The CDR3 consists of 11 residues. CDR3 in DNA: TGTGCCAGCAGTGAGGAAGATACGCAGTATTTT. As protein: CASSEEDTQYF. Combining the CDR3 with reference TRBV2 and TRBJ2-3 gives the whole variable domain EPEVTQTPSHQVTQMGQEVILRCVPISNHLYFYWYRQILGQKVEFLVSFYNNEISEKSEIFDDQFSVERPDGSNFTLKIRSTKLEDSAMYFCASSEEDTQYFGPGTRLTVL.

The chain employs TRBV29-1 and TRBJ2-3, with 7 bases identical to TRBD2. The J segment lost 2 bases and the V segment lost 7 bases, leaving 6 bases of the junction unmatched. This CDR3 region has 13 residues. Germline lookup yields CDR1 SQVTM and CDR2 ANQGSEA. The CDR3 here is CSGTRDLTDTQYF. As DNA, the CDR3 is TGCAGCGGGACTAGGGATCTCACAGATACGCAGTATTTT.

The chain couples TRBV6-5 to TRBJ2-7; D may be TRBD2 (6 bases). Germline V gene lookup returns CDR1 MNHEY and CDR2 SVGAGI. There are 14 residues in the CDR3. Trimming removed 3 bases at V and 0 bases at J, with 9 bases between. DNA for the CDR3: TGTGCCAGCAGTTATGCCGGGAGCTCCTACGAGCAGTACTTC. Translated: CASSYAGSSYEQYF.

This clonotype was seen more than once but under ten times. This sequence joins TRBV5-8 and TRBJ1-2; D is unresolved. V gave up 4 bases and J gave up 4 bases, with 17 bases separating them. The CDR3 spans 15 residues. The V gene's germline CDR1 is SGHTS and CDR2 YDEGEE. DNA for the CDR3: TGTGCCAGCAGCCCCCGCTCAGATACCCTCTATGGCTACACCTTC. This codes for CASSPRSDTLYGYTF.

This chain joins TRBV18 and TRBJ2-7; D unclear. Trimming cost V 3 bases and J 6 bases, with 18 bases left between them. Germline V gives CDR1 KGHSH, CDR2 LQKENI. The CDR3 spans 15 residues. CDR3 region: CASSPWMGDGIEQYF. CDR3 bases: TGTGCCAGCTCACCCTGGATGGGTGATGGTATCGAGCAGTACTTC.

This clonotype is labeled medium-sized. The V gene is TRBV10-1, the J gene TRBJ2-1; 8 nucleotides agree with TRBD2. With 3 bases clipped from V and 9 bases from J, the junction kept 7 bases outside the gene matches. CDR3 size: 14 residues. Germline V gene sequence: CDR1 WNHNN, CDR2 SYGVQD (reference sequence). CDR3: CASSESGGATEQFF. In DNA, the CDR3 is TGCGCCAGCAGTGAATCGGGGGGGGCTACTGAGCAGTTCTTC.

The V and J genes are TRBV30 and TRBJ2-3; 10 positions agree with TRBD2. Trimming removed 4 bases from V and 4 bases from J; junction bases left unmatched: 2. The germline gives CDR1 GTSNPN, CDR2 SVGIG (reference sequence). CDR3 size: 13 residues. The CDR3 spells CAWTSGSPDTQYF. The CDR3, as DNA: TGTGCCTGGACTAGCGGGAGTCCAGATACGCAGTATTTT.

The sample holds a few counts of this clonotype. The V and J genes are TRBV10-1 and TRBJ1-1, with D maybe TRBD1 (6 bases). Germline lookup yields CDR1 WNHNN and CDR2 SYGVQD (reference sequence). V shed 6 bases and J shed 6 bases, with 14 bases lying between them. CDR3 length: 13 amino acids. The CDR3 nucleotides are TGCGCCAGCAGCCGTACGGGGGGCGCTGAAGCTTTCTTT. Its protein product is CASSRTGGAEAFF.

A few counts support this clonotype. One junction end does not reproduce the germline sequence, and a read error may be involved. V gene TRBV30 combines with J gene TRBJ2-3; 12 bases map to TRBD2. This CDR3 comprises 16 residues. Germline loops: CDR1 GTSNPN, CDR2 SVGIG (reference sequence). CDR3 bases: TGTGCCTGGAGTTACGGGACTAGCGGGCACACAGATACCCAGTATTTT. Its translation is CAWSYGTSGHTDTQYF.

The chain recombines TRBV6-5 with TRBJ1-2, with 8 bases matching TRBD1. V lost 2 bases and J lost 2; bases outside the gene matches: 7. The CDR3 sequence is 16 residues long. Germline V lookup: CDR1 MNHEY, CDR2 SVGAGI. CDR3 sequence: CASSYRGDRNNYGYTF. CDR3 bases: TGTGCCAGCAGTTACAGGGGGGACAGGAACAACTATGGCTACACCTTC.

This clonotype was recorded a few times. CDR3 in DNA: TGTGCCACCAGCAGAGATTTTCTTTCGGGGGAGACCCAGTACTTC. Its protein product is CATSRDFLSGETQYF. This chain uses TRBV15 with TRBJ2-5; D might be TRBD2 (5 bases). Deletions cut 0 bases from V and 5 bases from J, with 13 bases between. This CDR3 comprises 15 residues. CDR1 is LNHNV and CDR2 is YYDKDF in the germline V gene (reference sequence).

The CDR3 sequence: CASSPRGQASNQPQHF. In DNA, the CDR3 is TGTGCCAGCAGTCCAAGAGGACAGGCAAGCAATCAGCCCCAGCATTTT. The chain couples TRBV27 to TRBJ1-5, with TRBD1 matching 7 bases. The CDR3 loop spans 16 amino acids. Losses at the gene ends were 5 bases for V and 1 base for J; bases not matched to a gene: 8. Germline values: CDR1 MNHEY, CDR2 SMNVEV (reference sequence).

A remark on this clonotype: An end of the junction does not agree with germline; a read error may underlie this. V is TRBV6-1 and J is TRBJ2-5, with TRBD1 identical over 9 bases. The CDR3 length is 15 residues. Germline-derived CDR1 and CDR2 are MNHNS and SASEGT. CDR3 in DNA: TGTGCCATCAGTGATCCGACAGGGGGTAAAGAGACCCAGTACTTC. Encoded protein: CAISDPTGGKETQYF.

The chain carries TRBV7-9 and TRBJ2-3, with D uncertain. V was shortened by 0 bases and J by 6 bases, with 1 base between the two germline ends. CDR3 length equals 11 residues. Germline loops: CDR1 SEHNR, CDR2 FQNEAQ (reference sequence). The CDR3 reads CASSLADTQYF. The CDR3 nucleotides read TGTGCCAGCAGCTTAGCGGATACGCAGTATTTT. The full variable domain, rest sourced from reference TRBV7-9 and TRBJ2-3, is DTGVSQNPRHKITKRGQNVTFRCDPISEHNRLYWYRQTLGQGPEFLTYFQNEAQLEKSRLLSDRFSAERPKGSFSTLEIQRTEQGDSAMYLCASSLADTQYFGPGTRLTVL.

This clonotype appeared a few times. The V call is TRBV7-2, the J call TRBJ1-1; 11 bases align to TRBD1. CDR1 is SGHTA, CDR2 FQGNSA, per germline. V shed 4 bases and J 2 bases; nucleotides not matched to a gene: 9. This CDR3 region has 17 residues. The CDR3 loop reads CASSSGGQGASNTEAFF. In DNA, the CDR3 is TGTGCCAGCAGCTCAGGTGGACAGGGGGCCTCCAACACTGAAGCTTTCTTT.

The J gene is TRBJ1-4, the V gene TRBV28; 8 bases are a match to TRBD1. The germline V gene has CDR1 MDHEN and CDR2 SYDVKM. CDR3 size: 15 residues. V lost 3 bases, J lost 8 bases, and 8 bases stayed unmatched. The CDR3 reads CASSLPTGETEKLFF. CDR3 nucleotide sequence: TGTGCCAGCAGTTTGCCGACAGGGGAGACGGAAAAACTGTTTTTT.

The genes are TRBV5-4 and TRBJ2-7; 7 bases line up with TRBD1. Germline V lookup: CDR1 SGHNT, CDR2 YYREEE (reference sequence). The CDR3 consists of 14 residues. J was trimmed by 5 bases and V by 4 bases; bases with no gene match: 9. The CDR3 nucleotides are TGTGCCAGCAGCCCCTGGACAGGTAATGACGAGCAGTACTTC. This gives the protein CASSPWTGNDEQYF.

The CDR3 is CASSREKYQPQHF. The CDR3 DNA is TGTGCCAGCAGCAGGGAAAAATATCAGCCCCAGCATTTT. The rearrangement uses TRBV6-4 and TRBJ1-5; a possible D gene is TRBD1 (5 bases). Trimming shortened V by 6 bases and J by 5 bases, and 11 bases separated the two germline ends. This CDR3 contains 13 residues. CDR1 is MRHNA, CDR2 SNTAGT, per germline.

This CDR3 is CASRLGTSGKETQYF. The DNA of the CDR3 is TGTGCCAGCAGGCTCGGGACTAGCGGGAAAGAGACCCAGTACTTC. This chain uses TRBV7-9 with TRBJ2-5, with 13 bases aligning to TRBD2. This CDR3 has 15 residues. Germline CDR1 and CDR2: SEHNR and FQNEAQ (reference sequence). The ends lost 6 bases at V and 3 bases at J; junction bases unmatched: 4.

The chain uses TRBV20-1 and TRBJ2-1; D call uncertain. From germline, CDR1 is DFQATT and CDR2 SNEGSKA (reference sequence). The germline V and J ends were trimmed by 0 bases and 4 bases, with 19 bases remaining between them. The length of the CDR3 is 17 residues. CDR3 loop: CSARDLGSRHTYNEQFF. As DNA, the CDR3 is TGCAGTGCTAGAGATCTAGGTAGCCGACATACTTACAATGAGCAGTTCTTC.

The rearrangement links TRBV5-1 to TRBJ2-1, with 9 bases aligning to TRBD1. V shed 3 bases and J 9 bases; nucleotides not matched to a gene: 4. Per germline, CDR1 SGHRS and CDR2 YFSETQ. The CDR3 is made up of 13 amino acids. The CDR3 is CASSSTGGPEQFF. The CDR3 nucleotides read TGCGCCAGCAGCTCTACAGGGGGCCCTGAGCAGTTCTTC.

This chain uses TRBV5-1 with TRBJ2-5; 9 nucleotides match TRBD1. The CDR3 is made up of 15 amino acids. Germline-derived CDR1 and CDR2 are SGHRS and YFSETQ. The V segment lost 1 base and the J segment 4 bases; nucleotides outside the gene matches: 5. The CDR3 DNA reads TGCGCCAGCAGCTTGTCCCAGACAGGGGGAGAGACCCAGTACTTC. Amino acid sequence: CASSLSQTGGETQYF.

There are a few counts of this clonotype. The gene calls are TRBV27 and TRBJ1-5; TRBD1 is a possible D gene (6 bases). The CDR3 covers 14 residues. Trimming pared 5 bases from V and 9 bases from J, leaving 17 bases between. CDR1 is MNHEY and CDR2 is SMNVEV in the germline V gene (reference sequence). CDR3 residues: CASSVAFQGSPQHF. CDR3 coding DNA: TGTGCCAGCAGTGTTGCCTTCCAGGGGTCGCCCCAGCATTTT.

By share, this clonotype counts as large. This chain connects TRBV7-3 to TRBJ1-2; no clear D gene. Germline V lookup: CDR1 SGHTA, CDR2 FQGTGA. V dropped 5 bases and J dropped 6 bases, with 19 bases sitting between them. The CDR3 contains 15 residues. The CDR3, as DNA: TGTGCCAGCAGCCCTAGACATGGCGGATTGAATGGCTACACCTTC. Amino acid sequence: CASSPRHGGLNGYTF.

This clonotype was counted a few times. V and J are TRBV20-1 and TRBJ2-3; the D is unclear. The CDR3 covers 15 residues. The V gene lost 3 bases and the J gene lost 3 bases, with 16 bases spanning the gap. Germline lookup yields CDR1 DFQATT and CDR2 SNEGSKA (reference sequence). This CDR3 is CSASLRHFGTDTQYF. In nucleotides, the CDR3 is TGCAGTGCTAGCCTCCGGCACTTTGGTACAGATACGCAGTATTTT.

This clonotype was observed a handful of times. This chain joins TRBV7-2 and TRBJ1-6; D not certain. Per germline, CDR1 SGHTA and CDR2 FQGNSA. This CDR3 contains 16 residues. The V gene lost 3 bases and the J gene lost 5 bases, with 14 bases spanning the gap. The CDR3 DNA follows: TGTGCCAGCAGCTTGAGGACCCCCGGAGATAATTCACCCCTCCACTTT. Translated, it gives CASSLRTPGDNSPLHF.

V usage is TRBV15 and J usage is TRBJ2-6; 7 bases match TRBD1. Per germline, CDR1 LNHNV and CDR2 YYDKDF (reference sequence). V lost 3 bases, J lost 0 bases, and 11 bases stayed unmatched. The CDR3 contains 19 residues. This CDR3 is CATSRLPGQKFSGANVLTF. In DNA form, the CDR3 reads TGTGCCACCAGCAGGTTACCGGGACAGAAGTTCTCTGGGGCCAACGTCCTGACTTTC. Variable domain in full (rest from reference TRBV15 and TRBJ2-6): DAMVIQNPRYQVTQFGKPVTLSCSQTLNHNVMYWYQQKSSQAPKLLFHYYDKDFNNEADTPDNFQSRRPNTSFCFLDIRSPGLGDTAMYLCATSRLPGQKFSGANVLTFGAGSRLTVL.